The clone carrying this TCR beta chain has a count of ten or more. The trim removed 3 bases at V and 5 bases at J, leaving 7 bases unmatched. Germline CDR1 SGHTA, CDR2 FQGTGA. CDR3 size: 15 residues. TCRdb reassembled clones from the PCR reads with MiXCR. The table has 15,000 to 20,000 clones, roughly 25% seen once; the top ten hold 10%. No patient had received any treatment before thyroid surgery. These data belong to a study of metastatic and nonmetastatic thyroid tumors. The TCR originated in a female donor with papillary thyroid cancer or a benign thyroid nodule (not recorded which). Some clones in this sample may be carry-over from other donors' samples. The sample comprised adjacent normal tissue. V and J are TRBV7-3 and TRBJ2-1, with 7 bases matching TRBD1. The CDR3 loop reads CASSFRQGVNNEQFF. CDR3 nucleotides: TGTGCCAGCAGCTTCCGGCAGGGGGTAAACAATGAGCAGTTCTTC.